These T cell receptor beta chains were read from a single sample in a study of early T cells in non-severe SARS-CoV-2 infection. One entry per CDR3 protein results from TCRdb running MiXCR on the 5' RACE reads. Seen here are about 77,000 distinct CDR3 sequences, around 8.7% observed once, and the top ten hold about 5.3%. Source material: whole blood. The receptors here all came from an adult who was a healthcare worker with PCR-confirmed SARS-CoV-2 infection or an uninfected control (not recorded which). The CDR3 runs from the conserved cysteine through the conserved F or W. The order of the fields is V gene, J gene, CDR3 protein.

V: TRBV2
J: TRBJ2-1
CDR3: CASSDVGLAYNEQFF

V: TRBV6-6
J: TRBJ2-1
CDR3: CASSPSGVRRIEQFF

V: TRBV20-1
J: TRBJ2-1
CDR3: CSANPPGLVVEQFF

V: TRBV27
J: TRBJ1-1
CDR3: CASSLAVGNTEAFF

V: TRBV7-8
J: TRBJ2-7
CDR3: CASSLGRSSYEQYF

V: TRBV18
J: TRBJ2-7
CDR3: CASSPPDIYEQYF

V: TRBV2
J: TRBJ1-1
CDR3: CASSEFWQTEAFF

V: TRBV11-2
J: TRBJ2-4
CDR3: CASSLDRGSIQYF

V: TRBV6-2/TRBV6-3
J: TRBJ2-4
CDR3: CASIKDRGSKNIQYF

V: TRBV20-1
J: TRBJ2-3
CDR3: CSASRALGGSSDTQYF

V: TRBV6-1
J: TRBJ1-2
CDR3: CASRLRDRRDHGYTF

V: TRBV20-1
J: TRBJ2-7
CDR3: CSASPRSEQYF

V: TRBV3-1
J: TRBJ2-5
CDR3: CASRPLRGGQTQYF

V: TRBV6-1
J: TRBJ1-2
CDR3: CASRPGTGVYGYTF

V: TRBV28
J: TRBJ2-3
CDR3: CASSFLSGRATDTQYF